What follows is one T cell receptor (beta chain) and its context. Its antigen remains unknown. The entry originates in a study of cytomegalovirus exposure and HLA in healthy donors. Vbeta (60) and Jbeta (13) primers were used in the PCR. Original handling: As a later analysis found, there were 80 million or so unique TCR beta chains, of which 8.5 million to 13 million were shared. Profiling relied on immunoSEQ multiplex PCR, and the TCRdb table lists in-frame clones only, not all of them. The D gene and trimming were derived from the DNA, and the V and J assignments and clone size from that table. The profile shows about 140,000 clones, more than 75% of them singletons. Overall study results and limits: In a later analysis, at a false discovery rate of 0.05, under 20,000 TCR beta sequences matched HLA alleles.

The germline gives CDR1 MGHRA, CDR2 YSYEKL. CDR3 size: 13 residues. V was clipped by 4 bases and J by 5 bases, with 11 bases between them. This sequence originates from a man aged 25-45 years in good health and CMV-seronegative. Specimen: PBMCs. V gene TRBV4-1 combines with J gene TRBJ1-2; D possibly corresponds to TRBD1 (6 bases). CDR3 DNA sequence: TGCGCCAGCAGCCCGCCAGGGGTGTATGGCTACACCTTC. This gives the protein CASSPPGVYGYTF.